This T cell receptor (beta chain) was captured in a study of blood T cell repertoires in COVID-19. About the study: Samples taken during acute and convalescent COVID-19 were collected in the United States, Italy and Spain. T cells, B-cell-depleted T cells, or PBMCs provided the cDNA or gDNA that served as material.

In the original processing: Amplifying reference gene primers gave estimates of nucleated cell counts. Profiling relied on immunoSEQ multiplex PCR, and the TCRdb table lists in-frame clones only, not all of them. V and J calls plus clone size are reproduced from that table; the DNA served to infer D and trimming. This sample has tens of thousands of clones, with about 80% found just once. V was clipped by 5 bases and J by 1 base; unmatched bases: 7. The CDR3 is 15 residues long. CDR1 MDHEN and CDR2 SYDVKM come from the germline V gene. The origin of this receptor is a human donor in a cohort sampled during active COVID-19. Sequenced input: peripheral blood. The V gene is TRBV28, the J gene TRBJ2-5; the match to TRBD2 covers 7 bases. The CDR3 is CASSTAGDPQETQYF. In nucleotides, the CDR3 is TGTGCCAGCAGTACCGCGGGGGACCCCCAAGAGACCCAGTACTTC.